This T cell receptor beta chain derives from a study of metastatic and nonmetastatic thyroid tumors. In the study overall: For malignant and benign thyroid patients, tumor or nodule tissue and blood were the sources whose repertoires were compared. Findings and caveats of the study: In both blood and tumor samples, TCR beta diversity was reported significantly higher for malignant than benign nodules.

The entire patient cohort was treatment-naive prior to thyroid surgery. The CDR3 consists of 13 residues. The germline V gene encodes CDR1 KGHSY and CDR2 FQNENV. For this clone: Its antigen is unidentified. This sequence may be a read error, since a much larger clone differs from it by one base.

Per the original data handling: The study's classifier, a distant-metastasis tool for papillary thyroid cancer, was built using CDR3 differences across clinicopathological groups. Using MiXCR, TCRdb reanalyzed the PCR reads. The V and J calls, along with clone size, are taken from TCRdb and not from the paper's own processing. The table has about 93,000 clones, roughly 13% seen once. What was sequenced was blood. The clonotype originates from a female donor with papillary thyroid cancer or a benign thyroid nodule (not recorded which). Some clones in this sample may be carry-over from other donors' samples. This chain links TRBV16 with TRBJ1-5; D gene unclear. This CDR3 is CAISSSRGQPQHF. The CDR3 DNA is TGTGCCATCAGCTCGTCCCGAGGACAGCCCCAGCATTTT.